Sequencing of this TCR beta chain was carried out in a study of cytomegalovirus exposure and HLA in healthy donors. Study as a whole: The 130 or so validation repertoires used the same platform as the approximately 670 first-cohort repertoires (as reported by a later analysis).

Sequencing was performed with immunoSEQ multiplex PCR; in TCRdb, only in-frame clones are kept and a portion is missing. Altogether almost 70,000 clones are present, over 95% being singletons, with the ten largest covering around 5%. CDR3 length: 16 amino acids. Germline V gene data show CDR1 as LNHDA and CDR2 as SQIVND (reference sequence). Trimming cost V 9 bases and J 3 bases, with 18 bases left between them. The sample comprised PBMCs. The source of this sequence is a woman younger than 30 in good health and CMV-seropositive. The genes are TRBV19 and TRBJ2-6; no clear D gene. CDR3 residues: CASCRGFEIGANVLTF. CDR3 DNA sequence: TGTGCCAGCTGCAGAGGATTCGAAATTGGGGCCAACGTCCTGACTTTC. The entire variable domain, with the rest obtained from reference TRBV19 and TRBJ2-6, is as follows: DGGITQSPKYLFRKEGQNVTLSCEQNLNHDAMYWYRQDPGQGLRLIYYSQIVNDFQKGDIAEGYSVSREKKESFPLTVTSAQKNPTAFYLCASCRGFEIGANVLTFGAGSRLTVL.